In this sample, the clone carrying this T cell receptor beta chain turned up a few times. Some clones are missing from TCRdb's copy, which holds only in-frame ones; the method was immunoSEQ multiplex PCR. The top ten hold about 61% of the sample, which has 30,000 to 35,000 clones, around 86% seen once. This record comes from a study of blood T cell repertoires in COVID-19. V was pared by 2 bases and J by 5 bases, with 10 bases between. Germline V lookup: CDR1 GTSNPN, CDR2 SVGIG (reference sequence). This CDR3 is 13 amino acids long. This clonotype was sampled from a man aged 70-80 years with acute or convalescent COVID-19. V is TRBV30 and J is TRBJ2-1; D remains unclear. Sequencing input: peripheral blood. The CDR3 DNA follows: TGTGCCTGGAGTTCCTACAGCAACAATGAGCAGTTCTTC. It encodes CAWSSYSNNEQFF.